This T cell receptor beta chain comes out of a study of T cell repertoires in cytomegalovirus infection. General study results and limits: Summed public TCR beta family frequency identified CMV carriers bearing the relevant HLA.

Comments on this clonotype: What it recognizes is unknown.

MiXCR, applied by TCRdb to the reads, yields one record per CDR3 protein. Counted here are around 450,000 distinct CDR3 sequences, approximately 31% occurring once; the ten biggest clones make up roughly 13%. CDR3 size: 15 residues. V was pared by 4 bases and J by 3 bases, with 15 bases between. Germline assignment: CDR1 LGHDT and CDR2 YNNKEL (reference sequence). The TCR comes from a human donor in good health (CMV status not recorded). Some clones in this sample may be carry-over from other donors' samples. The V call is TRBV3-1, the J call TRBJ1-1, with TRBD1 as a possible D gene (6 bases). Specimen: PBMCs. CDR3 nucleotides: TGTGCCAGCAGCCGGAGGGGGGGCCGGGACACTGAAGCTTTCTTT. Translating it yields CASSRRGGRDTEAFF.